This T cell receptor (beta chain) was documented in a study of blood T cell repertoires in COVID-19 (dated by TCRdb to the early 2020s). Context from the whole study: Collaborator samples came from the United States, Italy and Spain and covered acute and convalescent phases of COVID-19. The material from the prospective study consisted of cDNA or gDNA derived from T cells, B-cell-depleted T cells, or PBMCs. The dataset comprised deeply sampled blood TCRbeta repertoires from subjects exposed to, actively infected with, or recovered from COVID-19. The repertoires were made available in a free public database intended to serve as a resource for research on the immune response to SARS-CoV-2. Samples were obtained from the ongoing ImmuneRACE study (first 160 participants) and from 1,254 subjects provided by 6 global collaborators. Nearly every sample came with metadata listing a de-identified subject ID, COVID-19 status, age in years and sex. Where HLA class I and class II types were available, the types were taken from metadata supplied by the sample provider, not from assay-based typing. Study-level results and caveats: How much clinical and demographic metadata was included differed by source and by participant, and the metadata was provided uncurated.

CDR1 and CDR2 are drawn from the germline V gene: LGHNA, YSLEER. The cysteine opens and the phenylalanine closes a CDR3 of 14 amino acids. Only the CDR3 DNA stays, 42 bases, in frame from base 1. Trimming at the junction amounts to 0 bases on V and 6 bases on J, and the germline ends lie 8 bases apart. The immunoSEQ Assay, a bias-controlled multiplex PCR, was used to amplify TCRbeta CDR3 regions from genomic DNA. The paper's data handling went like this. Nucleated cell counts per sample were estimated from amplification of reference gene primers within the assay. Sequence reads were collapsed and filtered to measure the absolute abundance of every unique TCRbeta CDR3 rearrangement. For each sample, productive Simpson clonality was calculated as the square root of Simpson's diversity index across productive rearrangements. TCRdb carries this immuneACCESS record with in-frame sequences only. Its versions omit some clonotypes, under half of them owing to an unresolved V gene in the studies checked, with the rest unexplained. V and J calls plus clone size are reproduced from that table; the DNA served to infer D and trimming. Within this sample are about 67,000 clones, with around 86% of them counted one time only. Around 5% of the sample rests with the top ten.

Worth noting for this clone: Its binding antigen is unknown. Base qualities are missing; no much larger clone stands one base away.

Whole blood was collected in K2EDTA tubes by collaborating institutions according to the institutions' own protocols. For TCRbeta analysis, collaborators shipped samples as frozen whole blood, isolated PBMCs, or DNA extracted from either of those sample types. This TCR derives from a man in his forties or fifties with active COVID-19. What was sequenced was peripheral blood. The V and J segments used are TRBV4-3 and TRBJ2-2; tentative D gene TRBD1, with 6 bases matching. The bases read TGCGCCAGCAGCCAAGAACAGGGTCCCGGGGAGCTGTTTTTT. It translates as CASSQEQGPGELFF.